This TCR beta chain was captured by sequencing in a study of cytomegalovirus exposure and HLA in healthy donors (dated 2017 in TCRdb). With respect to the entire study: According to an earlier analysis of a few hundred of the donors, about 179 million T cells yielded some 110 million unique TCR beta sequences and less than 300 Gb of sequence data. Roughly 5 DR-DQ haplotypes were handled as single units for association and clustering, since linkage in the cohort was strong. The aim of the study was to test whether cataloging public T cell receptors could identify signatures of past pathogen exposure. An early release covering roughly 580 HLA-typed donors comprised approximately 290 gigabases of sequencing data and roughly 85 million unique TCR sequences. On average, around 230,000 unique TCR beta nucleotide sequences were sequenced per donor among several hundred genotyped donors of the cohort, with roughly 18% of those sequences being non-productive. The T cell repertoires of 666 subjects were profiled by immunosequencing and related to cytomegalovirus serostatus. All discovery cohort repertoires had been generated on a single sequencing platform. The number of typed donors differed by locus: about 620-640 for A, B, C, DRB1 and DQB1; some 500 for DQA1; approximately 600 for DPA1; and approximately 450 for DPB1. Of the 398 genotyped donors, around 81% fell in the genetic ancestry cluster associated with self-reported Caucasian donors. A later genetic analysis took genome-wide SNP genotypes for 398 of the 666 donors and used that subset as a discovery cohort. HLA typing included class I and class II loci at four-digit resolution. In a later analysis, previously published TCR beta repertoires from hundreds of donors were re-analyzed and high-resolution HLA genotyping was added so that TCR occurrence patterns could be studied. In an earlier analysis of roughly 580 of the donors, high-throughput TCR beta sequencing was used to judge whether each TCR beta V gene segment behaved as functional or pseudogenic. Donor age, sex, ethnicity and CMV serostatus were compiled alongside the repertoire data. Rather than using new phenotypic data, the later analysis identified candidate immune exposures from TCR beta sequences and from how often those sequences occurred across donors. To predict cytomegalovirus infection status, the study brought together high-throughput TCR immunosequencing, statistical association of individual TCRs with disease status, and machine learning. In addition to the first cohort of 666 subjects, a separate validation cohort of 100 to 150 different subjects was used. Study-level results and caveats: In an earlier analysis of approximately 590 of the donors, most TCR beta V segments appeared in productive rearrangements about 87% or about 30% of the time, broadly matching IMGT annotations. Because the 87-base-pair reads could not distinguish some IMGT-functional V segments, including TRBV6-2 and TRBV6-3, those segments were excluded. The authors suggested that the approach could potentially be extended to other disease states and immunological phenotypes. A total of 164 TCR beta chains were listed by the study as associated with cytomegalovirus. Linkage disequilibrium might explain the correlated functional status among segregating V segments, but an unknown experimental factor could not be ruled out. In a later genetic analysis, a missense DCLRE1C variant was associated with V-gene and J-gene trimming of TCR beta chains, and the association was replicated in an independent cohort. A further reported finding was that TCR beta sequences accurately predicted the HLA-A and HLA-B alleles for most subjects in the first cohort. A later genetic analysis reported fewer N-insertions in productive TCRs among donors in an Asian-associated ancestry cluster than the roughly 690-donor mean. This cohort had only TCR beta chains sequenced, and the lack of alpha or paired-chain data limited which features could be detected. When HLA alleles, especially DR and DQ, strongly co-occurred, TCR associations were difficult to assign to individual alleles. In a later analysis, most CMV-associated TCR beta chains were found to appear HLA-restricted, with HLA associations seemingly driven largely by CMV exposure. The classifier was reported to diagnose cytomegalovirus status with high specificity and sensitivity in both the original cohort and the validation cohort. A group of highly shared sequence variants was considered likely to be a technical artifact of the sequencing pipeline. Most TCR sequences were seen in very few donors, while some public TCRs were found in many individuals. The presence/absence analyses assumed that sequencing depth was roughly uniform across donors, and that assumption may not be true. A later analysis found that TCR association rates varied across HLA loci, with DRB1 alleles showing the most associated TCRs and HLA-C alleles the fewest. Because counts were too low, about 18 rarely observed V segments, including chromosome 9 orphons, were excluded from the earlier analysis of fewer than 650 of the donors. Specific HLA alleles were associated with around 18,000 TCR beta sequences at a false discovery rate of 0.05 in a later analysis. For the cohort, immune exposure information was limited to CMV serostatus. A later analysis found that HLA-associated TCR beta chains were more clonally expanded and had lower generation probabilities than equally common non-associated chains. In vitro tests confirmed that a few of the cytomegalovirus-associated TCR beta chains recognize cytomegalovirus antigens. A later analysis reported that several top co-occurrence clusters appeared linked to parvovirus B19, influenza, CMV and Epstein-Barr virus. Because HLA typing was missing for some donors at each locus, association tests included only the typed subset.

As for this clone: What antigen it recognizes has not been identified. Base qualities are not provided; no much larger clone lies one nucleotide away.

Library preparation was by the immunoSEQ multiplex PCR assay. The multiplex PCR relied on a mix of 60 forward primers for TCR Vbeta segments and 13 reverse primers for TCR Jbeta segments. The CDR3 region of rearranged TCR beta genes was amplified from genomic DNA with a multiplex PCR assay. The amplified TCR beta libraries were sequenced on the Illumina HiSeq System as 87-base-pair reads. The original methods were these. A later analysis tallied about 77 million unique TCR beta chains across the 700 or so repertoires, and around 9.9 million of those chains were shared by two or more donors. Raw reads were error-corrected and collapsed into unique sequences with a nearest-neighbor algorithm that merged closely related sequences to remove PCR and sequencing errors. Alignment of CDR3 sequences to IMGT reference sequences was used to assign V, D and J gene segments. For a sequence to be retained, a match of at least six nucleotides to both a V gene segment and a J gene segment was required. Rearrangements were called productive when the CDR3 lacked stop codons and stayed in frame with V and J; all others were non-productive. Following IMGT convention, CDR3 was defined as the stretch from the second conserved V-encoded cysteine to the conserved J-encoded phenylalanine. The earlier analysis of 500 to 600 of the donors excluded sequences that lacked an unambiguous match to a single V gene segment. An earlier analysis of several hundred of the donors called V segments functional above 56.7% productive rearrangements and segregating when the between-donor standard deviation exceeded 5%. A statistical classification framework was developed to diagnose cytomegalovirus status using the catalog of TCR beta chain sequences. A later analysis assigned V and J genes by comparing TCR nucleotide sequences with IMGT/GENE-DB human TR gene sequences. A later analysis assigned CDR3 sequences and most-parsimonious VDJ recombination scenarios with the TCRdist pipeline. In a later analysis, each TCR beta chain was defined by its CDR3 amino acid sequence together with its V-gene family, and reads without a unique V-gene family were excluded. In a later analysis, several hundred highly shared, low-generation-probability nucleotide sequences were removed to address suspected cross-contamination and a sequencing artifact. In a later analysis, a clonal expansion index was calculated for each public chain from normalized within-repertoire ranks of inferred template counts. In a later analysis, generation probabilities were computed with a VDJ recombination model fitted to out-of-frame rearrangements, and the resulting probabilities were checked against IGoR. A later analysis scored TCR-TCR, TCR-HLA and TCR-CMV co-occurrence with hypergeometric tests, applying a repertoire-size bias correction to TCR pairs. To estimate false discovery rates, a later analysis permuted the HLA or CMV assignments 20 times. In a later analysis, co-occurring TCRs were grouped using DBSCAN, and TCRdist sequence similarity was added for clustering within HLA-allele-positive subsets. For co-occurrence clustering, repertoires with fewer than 30,000 or more than 120,000 public chains were excluded, along with four to six repertoires with anomalous nucleotide sharing. TCRdb provides this immuneACCESS table in a form limited to in-frame rearrangements. Some clones are lacking; in checked studies, under half of them reflect an unresolved V gene, and why the rest are absent is not known. Clone size and the V and J calls come from that table; the DNA yielded D and trimming. The sample table holds around 190,000 clones, of which 81% were seen once. The ten largest clones represent around 3.5% of the sample.

In total, just over 650 healthy bone marrow donors made up the cohort. All cohort members were sampled while nominally healthy, although unrecorded immune exposures were likely present. The donor tested CMV seropositive and was one of the 289 seropositive cohort members. Every donor gave a peripheral blood sample, and the peripheral blood mononuclear cells from that sample were used for TCR beta sequencing. Genomic DNA extraction from the blood cell samples was performed with the Qiagen DNeasy Blood Extraction Kit. CDR1 and CDR2 (LGHNA, YSLEER) derive from the germline V gene. The CDR3 contains 16 residues, cysteine and phenylalanine counted. The read is trimmed to its CDR3 DNA, 48 bases read in frame from base 1. V loses 0 bases, J loses 1 base, and the germline ends lie 10 bases apart.

Source material: PBMCs. This receptor was taken from a man between 35 and 55 years old in good health and CMV-seropositive. The chain employs TRBV4-3 and TRBJ2-1; no D gene is confidently identified. The nucleotide sequence is given as TGCGCCAGCAGCCAAGAAACTTACCTATCCTACAATGAGCAGTTCTTC. Its protein product is CASSQETYLSYNEQFF.